This TCR beta chain came from a study of quantifying T cell responses using KT2 cells. Whole-study context: RNA was reverse transcribed with TCR alpha and beta constant-region primers. General study points: Very high KT2 spike-in numbers caused saturation in KT2 sequence detection.

Many counts were recorded for this clonotype. Its target is unknown. KT2 cells were mixed with fixed PBMC numbers at varying ratios. A single-stranded UMI oligo with SP2 sequence was ligated to cDNA 3' ends. An equimolar mix of RC1.1 and RC1.2 primed the beta chain across TRBC1 and TRBC2. TCRdb re-called the UMI-ligation and nested PCR reads through MiXCR, storing one row per CDR3 protein. The sample holds tens of thousands of distinct CDR3 sequences, 9% to 15% seen once. Germline CDR1 SGHNT, CDR2 YENEEA. The CDR3 sequence is 15 residues long. The J segment lost 4 bases and the V segment lost 4 bases, leaving 5 bases of the junction unmatched.

This TCR was sampled from a human donor. The chain links TRBV11-3 to TRBJ2-5, with 11 positions matching TRBD2. The sequencing input was PBMCs spiked with cells of the T cell clone KT2. CDR3 nucleotide sequence: TGTGCCAGCAGCTGGACCGGGACTAGCGGAGAGACCCAGTACTTC. Its translation: CASSWTGTSGETQYF.